The rows below give T cell receptor beta chains drawn from one sample of a study of T cells in Graves' hyperthyroidism and ophthalmopathy. TCRdb passed the multiplex PCR reads through MiXCR, listing each CDR3 protein once. The sample contains a few hundred thousand distinct CDR3 sequences, roughly 18% of which appear only once. The source material was blood. The receptors originated from a woman younger than 30 with Graves' ophthalmopathy. Both conserved end residues are part of each CDR3. The order of the fields is J gene, V gene, CDR3 length, clone size, D gene, CDR3 protein, CDR3 DNA. D genes are given only for firm matches. Clone size appears in some rows only: once, few, many, or a class for an expanded clone.

>TRBJ2-3|TRBV9|14|many|-
CASSVAYRTDTQYF
TGTGCCAGCAGCGTAGCATATAGAACAGATACGCAGTATTTT
>TRBJ2-1|TRBV29-1|14|few|-
CSALGISPYNEQFF
TGCAGCGCCTTAGGAATAAGCCCCTACAATGAGCAGTTCTTC
>TRBJ1-4|TRBV25-1|17|-|-
CASSEFGGPTTNEKLFF
TGTGCCAGCAGTGAATTCGGGGGCCCCACAACTAATGAAAAACTGTTTTTT
>TRBJ1-5|TRBV5-1|16|few|TRBD1
CASSLGGQGGNQPQHF
TGCGCCAGCAGCTTGGGGGGACAGGGGGGCAATCAGCCCCAGCATTTT
>TRBJ1-2|TRBV3-1|14|many|-
CASSQGDNSYGYTF
TGTGCCAGCAGCCAAGGGGATAACTCATATGGCTACACCTTC
>TRBJ2-2|TRBV28|14|many|-
CASLRGADTGELFF
TGTGCCAGCCTACGGGGGGCAGACACCGGGGAGCTGTTTTTT
>TRBJ1-1|TRBV20-1|12|-|-
CSGAEKNTEAFF
TGCAGTGGGGCGGAAAAAAACACTGAAGCTTTCTTT
>TRBJ2-4|TRBV5-8|11|few|-
CASGWENIQYF
TGTGCCAGCGGATGGGAAAACATTCAGTACTTC
>TRBJ2-4|TRBV10-3|12|-|-
CAIGPGDGIQYF
TGTGCCATTGGACCGGGGGACGGCATTCAGTACTTC
>TRBJ2-3|TRBV2|13|many|-
CASLDAGADTQYF
TGTGCCAGCCTAGACGCCGGGGCAGATACGCAGTATTTT
>TRBJ1-1|TRBV5-1|14|many|TRBD1
CASSLQGPYTEAFF
TGCGCCAGCAGTTTACAGGGGCCCTACACTGAAGCTTTCTTT
>TRBJ2-5|TRBV18|12|many|-
CASSSLEETQYF
TGTGCCAGCTCCAGTTTGGAAGAGACCCAGTACTTC
>TRBJ2-6|TRBV7-9|16|-|-
CASSLLGENGANVLTF
TGTGCCAGCAGCTTATTGGGGGAGAATGGGGCCAACGTCCTGACTTTC
>TRBJ1-1|TRBV6-5|15|-|-
CASSSLWTKNTEAFF
TGTGCCAGCAGTTCCCTCTGGACAAAGAACACTGAAGCTTTCTTT
>TRBJ1-1|TRBV24-1|15|many|TRBD1
CATSEGQGLNTEAFF
TGTGCCACCAGTGAGGGACAGGGTTTGAACACTGAAGCTTTCTTT
>TRBJ1-2|TRBV28|12|few|-
CASSAPEYGYTF
TGTGCCAGCAGTGCACCTGAATATGGCTACACCTTC
>TRBJ2-3|TRBV2|14|-|TRBD2
CASKLAEGSDTQYF
TGTGCCAGCAAACTAGCGGAAGGGTCAGATACGCAGTATTTT
>TRBJ2-3|TRBV12-5|15|many|-
CASGLQGTNTDTQYF
TGTGCTAGTGGTCTACAGGGTACTAACACAGATACGCAGTATTTT
>TRBJ1-2|TRBV7-8|16|many|-
CASSIKSLNPNYGYTF
TGTGCCAGCAGCATAAAGTCCCTTAATCCTAACTATGGCTACACCTTC
>TRBJ1-1|TRBV6-1|15|many|TRBD1
CASSPRTGRNTEAFF
TGTGCCAGCAGTCCTAGGACAGGGAGGAACACTGAAGCTTTCTTT
>TRBJ2-7|TRBV7-2|14|many|-
CASSWRDSSYEQYF
TGTGCCAGCAGCTGGAGGGACAGCTCCTACGAGCAGTACTTC
>TRBJ2-1|TRBV11-3|17|many|TRBD2
CASSLGAGLAGLDEQFF
TGTGCCAGCAGCTTAGGTGCAGGACTAGCGGGACTGGATGAGCAGTTCTTC
>TRBJ2-5|TRBV7-3|15|many|TRBD2
CASSLVGGRGETQYF
TGTGCCAGCAGCTTAGTCGGCGGGAGAGGTGAGACCCAGTACTTC
>TRBJ2-5|TRBV6-2/TRBV6-3|14|-|TRBD2
CASSYSTGGETQYF
TGTGCCAGCAGTTACTCAACGGGGGGGGAGACCCAGTACTTC
>TRBJ1-1|TRBV24-1|12|-|-
CATSDSGTEAFF
TGTGCCACCAGTGATTCAGGAACTGAAGCTTTCTTT
>TRBJ1-5|TRBV19|15|-|-
CASTPHVGGFQPQHF
TGTGCCAGTACCCCCCATGTGGGGGGCTTCCAGCCCCAGCATTTT
>TRBJ2-3|TRBV20-1|14|-|-
CSAPLGVRTDTQYF
TGCAGTGCGCCTTTAGGGGTCCGCACAGATACGCAGTATTTT